The entry that follows covers one TCR beta chain sequence. Antigen unknown. The sample comes from a study of T cell responses to AZD1222 COVID-19 vaccine. Study-level results: An increase in Spike-specific TCR breadth and depth was observed after two AZD1222 doses. Of the AZD1222 recipients, only five to seven were seropositive at baseline. Possibly, clonal diversity was underestimated; donors were largely white British and included more females.

Libraries were prepared by immunoSEQ multiplex PCR; TCRdb keeps only in-frame clonotypes and omits some of them. The table lists roughly 120,000 clones, about nine tenths of them singletons, with roughly 5% in the top ten. The CDR3 has 16 amino acids. Germline V gene sequence: CDR1 KGHSH, CDR2 LQKENI. The ends lost 1 base at V and 2 bases at J; junction bases unmatched: 6. Sequenced here: peripheral blood, sampled on day 0 of AZD1222 vaccination. The source of this sequence is an adult in good health. This chain uses TRBV18 with TRBJ2-7, with TRBD2 identical over 9 bases. The DNA of the CDR3 is TGTGCCAGCTCACCACGAGCGGGGGGCTTCACCTACGAGCAGTACTTC. Protein product: CASSPRAGGFTYEQYF. The full variable domain, completed using reference TRBV18 and TRBJ2-7, is NAGVMQNPRHLVRRRGQEARLRCSPMKGHSHVYWYRQLPEEGLKFMVYLQKENIIDESGMPKERFSAEFPKEGPSILRIQQVVRGDSAAYFCASSPRAGGFTYEQYFGPGTRLTVT.